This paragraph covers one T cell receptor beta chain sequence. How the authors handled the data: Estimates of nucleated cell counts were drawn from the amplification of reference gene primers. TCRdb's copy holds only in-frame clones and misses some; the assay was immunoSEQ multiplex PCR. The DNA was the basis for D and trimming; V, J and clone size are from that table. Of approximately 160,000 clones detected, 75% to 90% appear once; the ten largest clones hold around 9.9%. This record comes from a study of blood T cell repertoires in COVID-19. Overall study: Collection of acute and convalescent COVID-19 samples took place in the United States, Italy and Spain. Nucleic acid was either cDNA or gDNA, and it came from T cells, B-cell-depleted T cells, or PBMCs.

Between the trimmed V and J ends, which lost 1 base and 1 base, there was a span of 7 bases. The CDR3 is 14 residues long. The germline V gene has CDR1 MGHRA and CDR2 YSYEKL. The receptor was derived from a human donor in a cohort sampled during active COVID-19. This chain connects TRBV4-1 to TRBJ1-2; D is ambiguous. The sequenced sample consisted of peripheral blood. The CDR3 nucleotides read TGCGCCAGCAGCCAAGCCTTCGGTAACTATGGCTACACCTTC. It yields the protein CASSQAFGNYGYTF.